The entry below describes one TCR beta chain. Its antigen is still unknown. Evenly divided among several immunoSEQ plates was the genomic DNA of each subset. Sequenced by immunoSEQ multiplex PCR; TCRdb stores in-frame clones only, minus some. Among around 700,000 clones, roughly 70% were seen once, and the ten largest hold over 1.5%. This entry belongs to a study of shared clonotypes between healthy human individuals. V dropped 2 bases and J dropped 5 bases, with 7 bases sitting between them. Germline lookup yields CDR1 SNHLY and CDR2 FYNNEI. The CDR3 loop spans 13 amino acids. General observations from the study: Clonotype sharing among donors, it was expected, would be affected by sequencing depth.

Negatively enriched CD4+ T cells were divided by CD45RA into naive and memory. Source material: memory CD4+ T cells sorted from blood. This sample's subset: CD45RA-negative fraction. The chain uses TRBV2 and TRBJ1-5; unclear D gene. This receptor was taken from a woman in her 30s in good health. The CDR3 DNA reads as TGTGCCAGCAGTGAAAATATCGATCAGCCCCAGCATTTT. It encodes CASSENIDQPQHF.